This TCR beta chain was sequenced during a study of cytomegalovirus exposure and HLA in healthy donors. The PCR was carried out with 60 Vbeta primers and 13 Jbeta primers. Assay: immunoSEQ multiplex PCR; the TCRdb copy retains only in-frame clones and omits some. The table has under 200,000 clones, 9.5% to 15% seen once; the top ten hold more than 7%. Germline values: CDR1 MDHEN, CDR2 SYDVKM. V lost 6 bases and J 2 bases, leaving 20 bases between the germline ends. This CDR3 comprises 17 residues. This clone turned up a few times. Its target is unknown. Whole-study findings and limits: When the data were analyzed later, several of the most significant clusters appeared to be linked to common viral pathogens. Within the data, a cluster of highly shared sequence variants was likely a sequencing artifact.

Donors likely had unrecorded immune exposures despite being nominally healthy when sampled. Sequenced sample: PBMCs. The receptor was isolated from a man aged 45-60 years in good health and CMV-seropositive. The gene calls are TRBV28 and TRBJ1-5, with D uncertain. The CDR3 spells CASSSRRAGMGNQPQHF. The DNA for the CDR3 is TGTGCCAGCAGCTCCCGGAGGGCGGGGATGGGCAATCAGCCCCAGCATTTT.